This TCR beta chain was observed in a study of blood T cell repertoires in COVID-19. Across the whole study: COVID-19 samples collected from the United States, Italy and Spain covered acute and convalescent phases. T cells, B-cell-depleted T cells, or PBMCs provided the cDNA or gDNA that served as material.

Authors' methods: It was from reference gene primer amplification that nucleated cell counts were estimated. Measured with immunoSEQ multiplex PCR; TCRdb has only the in-frame clones, and not every one. V, J and clone size were drawn from that table, and D and trimming were deduced from the DNA. Here the sample spans some 130,000 clones, approximately 84% being singletons. The CDR3 loop spans 15 amino acids. The chain carries TRBV21-1 and TRBJ2-5; the D call TRBD1 from the table was never checked on the DNA. TRBV21-1 has pseudogene status. Sample: peripheral blood. This receptor was obtained from a woman under 40 who had recovered from COVID-19. This CDR3 is CASSTSGTGTVAQYF. The CDR3 DNA is TGTGCCAGCAGCACCTCCGGGACAGGGACCGTAGCCCAGTACTTC.